The 17 T cell receptor beta chains presented below share a single source sample, sequenced in a study of T cell repertoires in cytomegalovirus infection. Using its own MiXCR run on the reads, TCRdb lists one record per CDR3 protein. The data hold around 710,000 distinct CDR3 sequences, with 25% to 30% observed a single time. No antigen is known for these receptors. Sequencing was performed on cultured CD8+ T cells from PBMCs, taken from culture after CMV antigen stimulation. These receptors came from a human donor in good health (CMV status not recorded). Some clones in this sample may be carry-over from other donors' samples.

This clonotype was found many times. The chain employs TRBV7-8 and TRBJ2-7; tentatively, D is TRBD1 (6 bases). Germline lookup yields CDR1 SGHVS and CDR2 FQNEAQ. CDR3 length equals 14 residues. V gave up 5 bases and J gave up 3 bases, with 14 bases separating them. The CDR3 is CASSLSGQFYEQYF. The CDR3 DNA is TGTGCCAGCAGCCTAAGTGGACAGTTCTACGAGCAGTACTTC.

This clonotype was recorded at least ten times. The rearrangement links TRBV7-6 to TRBJ1-1, with a tentative D call TRBD1 (6 bases). Between the trimmed V and J ends, which lost 6 bases and 3 bases, there was a span of 14 bases. The germline V gene encodes CDR1 SGHVS and CDR2 FNYEAQ. The CDR3 length is 14 residues. This CDR3 reads CASRHRGGDTEAFF. CDR3 DNA: TGTGCCAGCAGGCATAGAGGGGGAGACACTGAAGCTTTCTTT.

V usage is TRBV4-2 and J usage is TRBJ1-4; perhaps TRBD1 as D (5 bases). The CDR3 contains 13 residues. Germline-derived CDR1 and CDR2 are LGHNA and YNFKEQ. V was cut by 2 bases and J by 8 bases, with 9 bases left in between. The CDR3 loop reads CASSQTKGEKLFF. CDR3 DNA: TGTGCCAGCAGCCAAACCAAGGGGGAAAAACTGTTTTTT.

The chain is built from TRBV2 and TRBJ1-5; D is possibly TRBD1 (6 bases). Deletions cut 5 bases from V and 7 bases from J, with 18 bases between. From germline, CDR1 is SNHLY and CDR2 FYNNEI. The CDR3 is made up of 15 amino acids. Written as DNA, the CDR3 is TGTGCCAGCAGTTCGGGTGAGGCAGGGGAACAGCCCCAGCATTTT. Translating it yields CASSSGEAGEQPQHF.

The table lists this clonotype with a few counts. This rearrangement joins TRBV6-2 or TRBV6-3 to TRBJ1-1; 12 bases fit TRBD1. V was clipped by 5 bases and J by 3 bases; unmatched bases: 7. The V gene's germline CDR1 is MNHEY and CDR2 SVGEGT. This CDR3 is built from 16 residues. The CDR3 DNA follows: TGTGCCAGCAGTAGCGGGACAGGGGGCGCGGACACTGAAGCTTTCTTT. It yields the protein CASSSGTGGADTEAFF.

This clonotype was counted only a few times. J is TRBJ2-2 and V is TRBV2; 9 bases line up with TRBD1. Germline trimming cut 8 bases from V and 0 bases from J; bases unmatched to any gene: 4. Germline CDR1 SNHLY, CDR2 FYNNEI. The CDR3 spans 15 residues. The CDR3 spells CASLGTGTNTGELFF. Written as DNA, the CDR3 is TGTGCCAGCCTGGGGACAGGGACGAACACCGGGGAGCTGTTTTTT.

There are a few counts of this clonotype. The J gene is TRBJ1-6, the V gene TRBV6-5; no firm D call. The CDR3 runs to 16 residues. Germline V gives CDR1 MNHEY, CDR2 SVGAGI. V was shortened by 2 bases and J by 0 bases, with 8 bases between the two germline ends. CDR3 in DNA: TGTGCCAGCAGTTACGGGTGGAGCTCCTATAATTCACCCCTCCACTTT. It encodes CASSYGWSSYNSPLHF.

The V and J genes are TRBV2 and TRBJ2-5, with 7 nucleotides matching TRBD2. This CDR3 spans 16 amino acids. Germline CDR1 SNHLY, CDR2 FYNNEI. Germline trimming cut 3 bases from V and 5 bases from J; bases unmatched to any gene: 12. CDR3 nucleotides: TGTGCCAGCAGTGAGGAGCGGTGGACTAGAATGGAGACCCAGTACTTC. It is translated as CASSEERWTRMETQYF.

This chain joins TRBV7-9 and TRBJ1-3; TRBD1 might be the D (6 bases). The germline V gene has CDR1 SEHNR and CDR2 FQNEAQ (reference sequence). The V end was cut by 5 bases, the J end by 2 bases, with 13 bases between. The CDR3 is made up of 15 amino acids. CDR3 bases: TGTGCCAGCAGCGGCCCAGGGGCGGCTGGAAACACCATATATTTT. Its translation: CASSGPGAAGNTIYF.

At least ten counts were recorded for this clonotype. This rearrangement joins TRBV12-3 or TRBV12-4 to TRBJ2-5; D gene ambiguous. V lost 6 bases and J lost 2, with 16 bases in between. The CDR3 consists of 15 residues. CDR3 nucleotides: TGTGCCAGCAGCCATGGGGTCAATCGGCAAGAGACCCAGTACTTC. It translates to CASSHGVNRQETQYF.

The chain joins TRBV4-3 to TRBJ1-2, with D unclear. The CDR3 runs to 15 residues. Trimming shortened V by 0 bases and J by 1 base, and 9 bases separated the two germline ends. Germline loops: CDR1 LGHNA, CDR2 YSLEER. The CDR3 sequence: CASSQEARLNYGYTF. In nucleotides, the CDR3 is TGCGCCAGCAGCCAAGAAGCCAGACTTAACTATGGCTACACCTTC.

The V and J genes are TRBV9 and TRBJ2-1; 7 bases agree with TRBD2. Germline trimming cut 4 bases from V and 7 bases from J; bases unmatched to any gene: 8. Germline assignment: CDR1 SGDLS and CDR2 YYNGEE. The CDR3 totals 14 residues. The CDR3 is CASSFSGALNEQFF. CDR3 nucleotide sequence: TGTGCCAGCAGCTTCAGCGGGGCCCTGAATGAGCAGTTCTTC.

This clonotype was counted at least ten times. The rearrangement joins TRBV7-6 to TRBJ1-1, with D possibly matching TRBD1 (5 bases). The CDR3 length is 13 residues. Germline V CDR1 and CDR2: SGHVS, FNYEAQ. V shed 5 bases and J shed 11 bases, with 18 bases lying between them. CDR3 coding DNA: TGTGCCAGCAGCCCTGGACAAAGAGCCGACGCTTTCTTT. Its protein is CASSPGQRADAFF.

The gene calls are TRBV6-5 and TRBJ2-7; D might be TRBD1 (6 bases). Germline V CDR1 and CDR2: MNHEY, SVGAGI. Deletions cut 10 bases from V and 3 bases from J, with 19 bases between. CDR3 length: 14 residues. The CDR3, as DNA: TGTGCCACGACTACAGGGTCTGGGATCTACGAGCAGTACTTC. Translating gives CATTTGSGIYEQYF.

The CDR3 nucleotides read TGTGCCACCAGCAGAGATCTGGGGGTTTTAACTGAAGCTTTCTTT. Encoded protein: CATSRDLGVLTEAFF. The chain uses TRBV15 and TRBJ1-1, with D possibly matching TRBD1 (5 bases). The CDR3 loop spans 15 amino acids. V was clipped by 0 bases and J by 5 bases, with 13 bases between them. The germline V gene encodes CDR1 LNHNV and CDR2 YYDKDF (reference sequence).

V and J are TRBV20-1 and TRBJ2-1, with 11 bases that match TRBD2. This CDR3 contains 14 residues. V was pared by 8 bases and J by 4 bases, with 7 bases of the junction left unmatched. Germline loops: CDR1 DFQATT, CDR2 SNEGSKA (reference sequence). CDR3 residues: CSSLGTSGYNEQFF. CDR3 sequence (DNA): TGCAGTTCTCTAGGGACTAGCGGATACAATGAGCAGTTCTTC.

J is TRBJ1-1 and V is TRBV28; maybe TRBD1 (5 bases). CDR1 and CDR2 from the germline V gene are MDHEN and SYDVKM. The CDR3 totals 14 residues. The V end lost 6 bases, the J end lost 3 bases, and 14 bases lay between the germline ends. The CDR3 nucleotides are TGTGCCAGCAGCCAGGCAGGGCGGGACACTGAAGCTTTCTTT. Amino acids: CASSQAGRDTEAFF.